This T cell receptor beta chain was captured by sequencing in a study of neurological immune-mediated disorders. Study-wide results and caveats: HTLV-1-associated myelopathy ranked highest for TCR clonal expansion and multiple sclerosis lowest, beneath healthy controls. The absence of shared CDR3 amino acid sequences among expanded clones across subjects suggests private repertoires in all groups.

The CDR3 runs to 15 residues. Germline V gene sequence: CDR1 DFQATT, CDR2 SNEGSKA (reference sequence). Trimming cost V 2 bases and J 2 bases; bases outside gene matches: 5. As regards this clonotype: Antigen specificity is unknown.

The cDNA was generated through 5'RACE incorporating 10-nucleotide random UMIs. A single record per CDR3 protein comes from TCRdb applying MiXCR to the 5' RACE reads. The profile shows around 20,000 distinct CDR3 sequences, under 35% of them singletons. The chain employs TRBV20-1 and TRBJ2-2, with TRBD2 matching 7 bases. The sequencing sample was made of PBMCs. This clonotype originated in a man aged 50-59 years with HTLV-1-associated myelopathy (HAM/TSP). Here the CDR3 DNA reads TGCAGTGCTAGAACCGGGACTAAAAACACCGGGGAGCTGTTTTTT. Translating gives CSARTGTKNTGELFF.